These 20 T cell receptor beta chains came from one sample sequenced in a study of naive and memory T cell subsets. Regarding the study as a whole: A few larger clonotypes appeared in naive repertoires, especially CD8, possibly memory cells re-expressing CD45RA.

An equimolar mix of two oligonucleotides served as the beta constant-region primer for TRBC1 and TRBC2. Nested alpha and beta constant-region primers with the SP2 primer drove four PCR rounds on ligated cDNA. In TCRdb, the UMI-ligation and nested PCR reads were re-called with MiXCR into one record per CDR3 protein. The data contain about 90,000 distinct CDR3 sequences, roughly 12% of them singletons. Their antigens remain unidentified. Input material: naive CD4+ T cells from blood. These receptors were obtained from a human donor in good health.

Only a few counts were recorded for this clonotype. The gene calls are TRBV6-5 and TRBJ2-7, with D possibly being TRBD2 (6 bases). Germline V CDR1 and CDR2: MNHEY, SVGAGI. V was cut by 6 bases and J by 6 bases, with 21 bases left in between. This CDR3 has 15 residues. The CDR3 DNA reads TGTGCCAGCAGCCTTGTCGGTATACGGAGGGCCGAGCAGTACTTC. Protein product: CASSLVGIRRAEQYF.

This clonotype showed up just a few times. This chain links TRBV7-2 with TRBJ2-4; D might be TRBD1 (5 bases). Germline V gene sequence: CDR1 SGHTA, CDR2 FQGNSA. The V and J ends lost 3 bases and 0 bases respectively, with 12 bases between them. The CDR3 loop spans 16 amino acids. The chain's CDR3 is CASSLRQRPAKNIQYF. The CDR3 bases are TGTGCCAGCAGCTTGCGACAGAGACCAGCCAAAAACATTCAGTACTTC. Full variable domain (missing parts from reference TRBV7-2 and TRBJ2-4): GAGVSQSPSNKVTEKGKDVELRCDPISGHTALYWYRQSLGQGLEFLIYFQGNSAPDKSGLPSDRFSAERTGGSVSTLTIQRTQQEDSAVYLCASSLRQRPAKNIQYFGAGTRLSVL.

This clonotype was detected many times. The V gene is TRBV20-1, the J gene TRBJ2-3, with 10 bases fitting TRBD2. CDR3 length: 15 residues. Germline-derived CDR1 and CDR2 are DFQATT and SNEGSKA (reference sequence). CDR3 sequence reads: CSRSPGTSGTDTQYF. CDR3 nucleotides: TGCAGCAGATCCCCCGGGACTAGCGGCACAGATACGCAGTATTTT.

This chain connects TRBV29-1 to TRBJ2-7; TRBD1 aligns across 7 bases. The CDR3 length is 13 residues. V gave up 6 bases and J gave up 5 bases; unmatched junction bases: 10. CDR1 is SQVTM, CDR2 ANQGSEA, per germline. The CDR3 DNA reads as TGCAGCGTACGAGGGACAGTCCGAGACGAGCAGTACTTC. It yields the protein CSVRGTVRDEQYF.

Comment on this clonotype: A single base separates this from a much larger clone, so it may be a read error. In DNA, the CDR3 is TGCGCCAGCAGCCATACCGCCAGGACAGGGGAGAGGGAAAAACTGTTTTTT. Residues: CASSHTARTGEREKLFF. V gene TRBV4-3 combines with J gene TRBJ1-4, with 9 bases matching TRBD1. Germline values: CDR1 LGHNA, CDR2 YSLEER. The V segment lost 3 bases and the J segment 8 bases; nucleotides outside the gene matches: 13. There are 17 residues in the CDR3.

This clonotype was seen at least ten times. The V call is TRBV7-8, the J call TRBJ2-1; 8 bases match TRBD1. The trim removed 7 bases at V and 3 bases at J, leaving 5 bases unmatched. Germline assignment: CDR1 SGHVS and CDR2 FQNEAQ. The CDR3 runs to 14 residues. CDR3 protein: CASKDRGFYNEQFF. As DNA, the CDR3 is TGTGCCAGCAAAGACAGGGGCTTCTACAATGAGCAGTTCTTC.

This clonotype has at least ten counts. This chain links TRBV7-2 with TRBJ2-4; 7 bases map to TRBD1. CDR3 length: 13 amino acids. In germline, CDR1 is SGHTA, CDR2 FQGNSA. The J segment lost 13 bases and the V segment lost 0 bases, leaving 6 bases of the junction unmatched. In nucleotides, the CDR3 is TGTGCCAGCAGCTTAGCCGCTCCGGGACAGCAGTACTTC. Amino acid sequence: CASSLAAPGQQYF.

V is TRBV6-6 and J is TRBJ1-1, with a weak D call TRBD1 (5 bases). The germline V gene encodes CDR1 MNHNY and CDR2 SVGAGI (reference sequence). V gave up 5 bases and J gave up 1 base, with 14 bases separating them. The CDR3 contains 15 residues. In nucleotides, the CDR3 is TGTGCCAGCAGTCCCCGGGACTCGGGGAACACTGAAGCTTTCTTT. Translating it yields CASSPRDSGNTEAFF.

The chain is built from TRBV14 and TRBJ1-5, with D unclear. Germline V gene sequence: CDR1 SGHDN, CDR2 FVKESK. This CDR3 spans 12 amino acids. Trimming removed 2 bases from V and 4 bases from J, with 3 bases in between. The chain's CDR3 is CASSQLNQPQHF. CDR3 DNA: TGTGCCAGCAGCCAACTTAATCAGCCCCAGCATTTT.

In its sample, this clonotype was seen many times. The chain couples TRBV7-2 to TRBJ1-1; 7 nucleotides line up with TRBD1. Germline values: CDR1 SGHTA, CDR2 FQGNSA. This CDR3 is built from 14 residues. V was clipped by 6 bases and J by 1 base; unmatched bases: 5. CDR3 nucleotide sequence: TGTGCCAGCAGTACGGACAGGACGAACACTGAAGCTTTCTTT. Residues: CASSTDRTNTEAFF.

The sample holds many counts of this clonotype. This rearrangement joins TRBV15 to TRBJ2-7, with 10 bases identical to TRBD1. The length of the CDR3 is 16 residues. J gave up 4 bases and V 3 bases, and 9 bases lay outside the gene matches. The germline CDR1 and CDR2 sequences are LNHNV and YYDKDF (reference sequence). The CDR3 DNA follows: TGTGCCACCAGCAGGGGTCGGGGGACAGGGGTGTACGAGCAGTACTTC. This sequence encodes CATSRGRGTGVYEQYF.

This clonotype was seen only a few times. The rearrangement uses TRBV2 and TRBJ2-7; a possible D gene is TRBD1 (5 bases). The CDR3 has 12 amino acids. V was pared by 6 bases and J by 3 bases, with 9 bases between. The germline CDR1 and CDR2 sequences are SNHLY and FYNNEI. CDR3 sequence reads: CASRETDYEQYF. The CDR3 DNA is TGTGCCAGCAGAGAGACAGACTACGAGCAGTACTTC. The full variable domain, in which reference TRBV2 and TRBJ2-7 provide the parts outside the CDR3, is EPEVTQTPSHQVTQMGQEVILRCVPISNHLYFYWYRQILGQKVEFLVSFYNNEISEKSEIFDDQFSVERPDGSNFTLKIRSTKLEDSAMYFCASRETDYEQYFGPGTRLTVT.

This clonotype was counted a few times. The chain carries TRBV7-2 and TRBJ2-7; D ambiguous. Trimming removed 0 bases at V and 3 bases at J, with 18 bases between. Germline CDR1 and CDR2: SGHTA and FQGNSA. CDR3 length: 17 amino acids. The DNA for the CDR3 is TGTGCCAGCAGCTTAGCAAGACCTGGGGTGTCCGGCTACGAGCAGTACTTC. This translates into CASSLARPGVSGYEQYF.

This clonotype was observed a few times. V is TRBV29-1 and J is TRBJ2-1; unclear D gene. This CDR3 is 14 amino acids long. Germline values: CDR1 SQVTM, CDR2 ANQGSEA. Trimming cost V 4 bases and J 3 bases, with 13 bases left between them. CDR3 amino acids: CSVVAGTRYNEQFF. CDR3 DNA: TGCAGCGTTGTCGCTGGCACGCGCTACAATGAGCAGTTCTTC.

This clonotype has more than one count but fewer than ten. This chain connects TRBV18 to TRBJ1-1; no definite D call. Germline V lookup: CDR1 KGHSH, CDR2 LQKENI. Between the trimmed V and J ends, which lost 4 bases and 4 bases, there was a span of 10 bases. The CDR3 runs to 13 residues. CDR3 protein: CASSQTEITEAFF. CDR3 coding DNA: TGTGCCAGCTCACAAACGGAAATCACTGAAGCTTTCTTT.

The V call is TRBV12-3 or TRBV12-4, the J call TRBJ2-3; D unclear. The CDR3 length is 13 residues. V dropped 8 bases and J dropped 8 bases, with 17 bases sitting between them. The CDR3 reads CASRPKGVGTQYF. The CDR3 DNA is TGTGCCAGCCGTCCGAAAGGAGTGGGTACGCAGTATTTT.

The rearrangement links TRBV5-4 to TRBJ2-5; tentatively, D is TRBD1 (6 bases). This CDR3 is 13 amino acids long. Trimming stripped 4 bases from V and 1 base from J, with 8 bases between. Germline assignment: CDR1 SGHNT and CDR2 YYREEE (reference sequence). Here the CDR3 DNA reads TGTGCCAGCAGCGGACAGACCCAAGAGACCCAGTACTTC. It is translated as CASSGQTQETQYF.

This clonotype was detected only a few times. The chain is built from TRBV12-3 or TRBV12-4 and TRBJ1-5; D unresolved. Trimming took 6 bases from V and 1 from J, leaving 10 bases between them. CDR3 length: 14 amino acids. DNA for the CDR3: TGTGCCAGCAGCAGATTTGTCAGCAATCAGCCCCAGCATTTT. It encodes CASSRFVSNQPQHF.

This clonotype was seen only a few times. This rearrangement joins TRBV11-2 to TRBJ2-7, with 7 bases identical to TRBD2. With 6 bases clipped from V and 3 bases from J, the junction kept 14 bases outside the gene matches. The CDR3 loop spans 16 amino acids. Germline CDR1 SGHAT, CDR2 FQNNGV. This CDR3 is CASRRISGRGYYEQYF. DNA for the CDR3: TGTGCCAGCAGACGAATATCGGGGAGGGGTTACTACGAGCAGTACTTC.

This clonotype was observed many times. The chain links TRBV7-8 to TRBJ2-7; 11 bases line up with TRBD2. Looked up from germline, CDR1 is SGHVS and CDR2 is FQNEAQ. The CDR3 spans 17 residues. Trimming removed 1 base from V and 7 bases from J; junction bases left unmatched: 12. CDR3 sequence (DNA): TGTGCCAGCAGCTTAGGGGCCACTAGCGGGAGTCTGGGGGAGCAGTACTTC. Its protein product is CASSLGATSGSLGEQYF.